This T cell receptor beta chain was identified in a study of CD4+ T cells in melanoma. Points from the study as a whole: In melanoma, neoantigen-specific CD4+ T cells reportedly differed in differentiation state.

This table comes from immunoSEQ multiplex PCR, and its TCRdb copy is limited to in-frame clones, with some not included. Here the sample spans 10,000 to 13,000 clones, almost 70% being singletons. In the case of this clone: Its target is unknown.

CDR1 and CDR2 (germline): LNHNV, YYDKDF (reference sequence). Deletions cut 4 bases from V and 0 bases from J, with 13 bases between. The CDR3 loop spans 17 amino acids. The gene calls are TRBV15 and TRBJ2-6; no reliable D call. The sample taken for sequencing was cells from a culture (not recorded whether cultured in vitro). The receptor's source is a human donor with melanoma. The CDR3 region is CATSKSAGNSGANVLTF. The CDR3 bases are TGTGCCACCAGCAAGTCCGCAGGCAACTCTGGGGCCAACGTCCTGACTTTC.